The T cell receptor beta chain described here comes from a study of shared clonotypes between healthy human individuals. Findings of the study overall: The represented genetic and exposure-history diversity was limited by the small number of donors.

The assay was run at deep level. Replicate PCRs run on sorted subsets employed approximately 0.2 ug DNA, approximately 30,000 T cell genomes. TCRdb's table, derived via immunoSEQ multiplex PCR, lists solely in-frame clones and lacks some. The sample contains about 710,000 clones, approximately 72% of which appear only once. Notes on this clone: The antigen is undetermined.

J was trimmed by 4 bases and V by 0 bases; bases with no gene match: 7. This CDR3 spans 17 amino acids. The germline gives CDR1 MDHEN, CDR2 SYDVKM. The sample consisted of memory CD4+ T cells sorted from blood. The sample's subset: CD45RA-negative fraction. This chain uses TRBV28 with TRBJ1-3; 9 bases fit TRBD1. The origin of this receptor is a woman aged 25 to 39 in good health. The CDR3 spells CASSLWGTGSRGNTIYF. CDR3 in DNA: TGTGCCAGCAGTTTATGGGGGACAGGGAGCCGAGGAAACACCATATATTTT. Drawing the rest from reference TRBV28 and TRBJ1-3, the complete variable domain is DVKVTQSSRYLVKRTGEKVFLECVQDMDHENMFWYRQDPGLGLRLIYFSYDVKMKEKGDIPEGYSVSREKKERFSLILESASTNQTSMYLCASSLWGTGSRGNTIYFGEGSWLTVV.